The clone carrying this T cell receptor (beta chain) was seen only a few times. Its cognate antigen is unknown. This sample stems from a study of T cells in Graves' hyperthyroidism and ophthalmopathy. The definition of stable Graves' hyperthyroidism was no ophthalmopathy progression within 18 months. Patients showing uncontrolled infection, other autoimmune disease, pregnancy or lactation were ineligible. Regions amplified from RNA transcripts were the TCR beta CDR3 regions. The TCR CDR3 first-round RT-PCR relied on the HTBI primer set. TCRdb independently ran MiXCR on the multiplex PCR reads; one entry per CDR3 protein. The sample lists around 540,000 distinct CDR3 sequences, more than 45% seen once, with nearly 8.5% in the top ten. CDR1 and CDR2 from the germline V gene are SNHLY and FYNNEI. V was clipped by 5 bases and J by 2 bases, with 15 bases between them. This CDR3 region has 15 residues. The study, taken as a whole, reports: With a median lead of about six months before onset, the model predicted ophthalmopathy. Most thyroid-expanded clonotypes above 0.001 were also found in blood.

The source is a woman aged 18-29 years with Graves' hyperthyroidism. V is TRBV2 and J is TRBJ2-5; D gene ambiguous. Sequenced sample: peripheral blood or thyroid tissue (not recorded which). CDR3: CASSYPGRLQETQYF. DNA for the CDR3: TGTGCCAGCAGTTATCCAGGCAGGTTACAAGAGACCCAGTACTTC. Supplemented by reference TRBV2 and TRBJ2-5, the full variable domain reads EPEVTQTPSHQVTQMGQEVILRCVPISNHLYFYWYRQILGQKVEFLVSFYNNEISEKSEIFDDQFSVERPDGSNFTLKIRSTKLEDSAMYFCASSYPGRLQETQYFGPGTRLLVL.